This is a list of T cell receptor beta chains from one sample in a study of blood T cell repertoires in COVID-19. Sequencing was performed with immunoSEQ multiplex PCR; in TCRdb, only in-frame clones are kept and a portion is missing. The sample holds around 67,000 clones, about four fifths seen once. Specimen: peripheral blood. The receptors here all came from a man aged 50 to 60 with active COVID-19. CDR3s include the opening cysteine and the closing phenylalanine or tryptophan. A D gene is named only where the DNA matches it firmly. Part of the rows lack a size; the others show once, few, many or a class for expanded clones.

cdr3_nt cdr3_aa clone_size d_call j_call v_call
TGTGCCAGCTCACAGGGGGGGACTAGCGGGAGCCCCCTTTTC CASSQGGTSGSPLF - TRBD2 TRBJ2-7 TRBV18
TGTGCCAGCAGCTTAGGGCACGGGAGGACTAATGAAAAACTGTTTTTT CASSLGHGRTNEKLFF - - TRBJ1-4 TRBV11-2
TGTGCCATCAAGCCCGGGTACTATGGCTACACCTTC CAIKPGYYGYTF - - TRBJ1-2 TRBV10-3
TGTGCCAGCGAGGGGCTAGCGGGACGGAGTGAGCAGTTCTTC CASEGLAGRSEQFF - TRBD2 TRBJ2-1 TRBV5-8
TGCGCCAGCAGCTCCCCCCAAGGCGGGAGGACTCTCGAGACCCAGTACTTC CASSSPQGGRTLETQYF - TRBD2 TRBJ2-5 TRBV5-1
TGCGCCAGCAGCTTGGGAGGGAGCTCCTACGAGCAGTACTTC CASSLGGSSYEQYF - - TRBJ2-7 TRBV5-1
TGTGCCAGCAGGCAGGGAATCAGCACAGATACGCAGTATTTT CASRQGISTDTQYF once - TRBJ2-3 TRBV2
TGTGCCAGCAGCTTAGGGGGCGGTCAGGGCTATGGCTACACCTTC CASSLGGGQGYGYTF - - TRBJ1-2 TRBV7-2
TGTGCCAGCAGTTTAGCGGGGGGGCCCGGGACGCAGTATTTT CASSLAGGPGTQYF once TRBD2 TRBJ2-3 TRBV6-5
TGTGCCAGTATCCCAGGGGTTTACCAAGAGACCCAGTACTTC CASIPGVYQETQYF - - TRBJ2-5 TRBV7-9
TGTGCCAGCAGCCTAGCGGGAAGATACAATGAGCAGTTCTTC CASSLAGRYNEQFF - TRBD2 TRBJ2-1 TRBV27
TGTGCCAGCAGCCAAGAATTCTTCGCAACGGGGGGCGGCTACACCTTC CASSQEFFATGGGYTF - - TRBJ1-2 TRBV3-1/TRBV3-2
TGTGCCAGCAGCAGACTAGGAGGGTCTAGCACAGATACGCAGTATTTT CASSRLGGSSTDTQYF - - TRBJ2-3 TRBV7-2